This T cell receptor (beta chain) comes out of a study of T cells in Graves' hyperthyroidism and ophthalmopathy. Amplification yielded TCR beta CDR3 regions, with RNA transcripts as the source. The HTBI set primed first-round TCR CDR3 RT-PCR. TCRdb processed the multiplex PCR reads anew with MiXCR; each CDR3 protein has one entry. Among some 300,000 distinct CDR3 sequences listed, roughly 13% were seen once. Study-wide points: A 13 V-J signature model discriminated ophthalmopathy versus stable hyperthyroidism. Ophthalmopathy was model-predicted a median about six months pre-onset.

CDR1 LGHDT and CDR2 YNNKEL come from the germline V gene (reference sequence). CDR3 length: 14 amino acids. This clonotype was observed a handful of times. Its target is not known. Germline and junction disagree at one end, which may indicate a read error. The source material was blood. The chain employs TRBV3-1 and TRBJ1-6; tentative D call: TRBD1 (5 bases). This sequence originates from a woman aged 35 to 49 with Graves' hyperthyroidism. CDR3 residues: CASRQDSHNSPLHF. The CDR3 bases are TGTGCCAGCAGACAAGACAGTCATAATTCACCCCTCCACTTT.